The clone carrying this T cell receptor beta chain came up once. Libraries were prepared by immunoSEQ multiplex PCR; TCRdb keeps only in-frame clonotypes and omits some of them. The sample lists about 140,000 clones; about 80% were seen once. The sample is drawn from a study of blood T cell repertoires in COVID-19. Study-level background: Samples taken during acute and convalescent COVID-19 were collected in the United States, Italy and Spain. From T cells, B-cell-depleted T cells, or PBMCs came the material, which was cDNA or gDNA.

This CDR3 has 15 amino acids. V was clipped by 0 bases and J by 7 bases, with 10 bases between them. The germline CDR1 and CDR2 sequences are LGHDT and YNNKEL (reference sequence). V gene TRBV3-1 (or the pseudogene TRBV3-2) combines with J gene TRBJ1-6; D is perhaps TRBD1 (5 bases). The clonotype comes from a woman aged 60-75 years with acute or convalescent COVID-19. Sequences were obtained from peripheral blood. The chain's CDR3 is CASSQEPGPNSPLHF. The CDR3 nucleotides read TGTGCCAGCAGCCAAGAGCCAGGGCCCAATTCACCCCTCCACTTT.